Below are 12 T cell receptor beta chains sequenced from a single sample in a study of blood T cell repertoires in COVID-19. Some clones are missing from TCRdb's copy, which holds only in-frame ones; the method was immunoSEQ multiplex PCR. The sample shows approximately 140,000 clones, 75% to 90% of them seen only once. The sequenced sample was PBMCs or T cells enriched from blood (not recorded which). Source of these receptors: a woman between 50 and 59 years old who had recovered from COVID-19.

This clone was seen a few times. The V gene is TRBV10-1, the J gene TRBJ2-3, with 12 bases lining up with TRBD2. The V and J ends lost 3 bases and 11 bases, in that order; junction bases with no gene match: 3. Germline V gene lookup returns CDR1 WNHNN and CDR2 SYGVQD (reference sequence). The CDR3 extends over 13 amino acids. CDR3 nucleotide sequence: TGCGCCAGCAGTGACCTACTAGCGGGGGGGCAGTATTTT. This codes for CASSDLLAGGQYF.

The CDR3 nucleotides read TGTGCCAGCAGCTTGGAAGTCAGGGATGTAACCGGGGAGCTGTTTTTT. It is translated as CASSLEVRDVTGELFF. V gene TRBV5-6 combines with J gene TRBJ2-2, with D possibly being TRBD1 (5 bases). V lost 0 bases and J 5 bases, leaving 14 bases between the germline ends. Germline loops: CDR1 SGHDT, CDR2 YYEEEE. This CDR3 has 16 amino acids.

J is TRBJ1-5 and V is TRBV27; D gene uncertain. Trimming took off 9 bases at V and 5 bases at J, with 5 bases between the two ends. The CDR3 length is 10 residues. Germline loops: CDR1 MNHEY, CDR2 SMNVEV (reference sequence). The chain's CDR3 is CARSDQPQHF. CDR3 coding DNA: TGTGCCAGGTCGGATCAGCCCCAGCATTTT.

The chain links TRBV9 to TRBJ1-4, with TRBD1 identical over 7 bases. The germline CDR1 and CDR2 sequences are SGDLS and YYNGEE. J lost 0 bases, V lost 3 bases, and 2 bases had no gene match. This CDR3 contains 15 residues. The CDR3 loop is CASSAQGATNEKLFF. Written as DNA, the CDR3 is TGTGCCAGCAGCGCTCAGGGGGCAACTAATGAAAAACTGTTTTTT. Variable domain in full (rest from reference TRBV9 and TRBJ1-4): DSGVTQTPKHLITATGQRVTLRCSPRSGDLSVYWYQQSLDQGLQFLIQYYNGEERAKGNILERFSAQQFPDLHSELNLSSLELGDSALYFCASSAQGATNEKLFFGSGTQLSVL.

This chain connects TRBV7-9 to TRBJ1-2; 8 bases fit TRBD1. Trimming at V came to 10 bases and at J to 0 bases, leaving 4 bases not matched to a gene. The germline V gene has CDR1 SEHNR and CDR2 FQNEAQ (reference sequence). CDR3 size: 13 residues. The CDR3 sequence: CATKTGANYGYTF. The CDR3 DNA follows: TGTGCCACCAAGACAGGGGCTAACTATGGCTACACCTTC.

This chain's CDR3 is CASSPPGQYF. The CDR3 coding sequence is TGTGCCAGCAGCCCACCGGGGCAGTATTTT. V gene TRBV2 combines with J gene TRBJ2-3; D is undetermined. Trimming took 6 bases from V and 11 from J, leaving 9 bases between them. There are 10 residues in the CDR3. Germline CDR1 SNHLY, CDR2 FYNNEI.

The V and J genes are TRBV4-1 and TRBJ2-7; 8 nucleotides agree with TRBD2. CDR3 size: 14 residues. With 1 base clipped from V and 9 bases from J, the junction kept 8 bases outside the gene matches. The V gene's germline CDR1 is MGHRA and CDR2 YSYEKL. CDR3 in amino acids: CASSQVAGGEGQYF. The CDR3 nucleotides are TGCGCCAGCAGCCAAGTTGCGGGGGGCGAAGGGCAGTACTTC.

This sequence joins TRBV29-1 and TRBJ1-2, with D possibly TRBD1 on 6 matching bases. V was cut by 7 bases and J by 2 bases, with 14 bases left in between. Germline-derived CDR1 and CDR2 are SQVTM and ANQGSEA. The CDR3 runs to 13 residues. CDR3 sequence reads: CSADQGRNYGYTF. CDR3 nucleotides: TGCAGCGCAGATCAGGGGCGCAACTATGGCTACACCTTC.

This clone came up once. At one end the junction does not follow the germline gene, possibly because of a read error. The chain carries TRBV5-1 and TRBJ1-2; 10 nucleotides agree with TRBD1. CDR1 is SGHRS and CDR2 is YFSETQ in the germline V gene. The length of the CDR3 is 14 residues. The CDR3 loop reads CASTLDRGWKGYTF. CDR3 nucleotides: TGCGCCAGCACCTTGGACAGGGGGTGGAAGGGCTACACCTTC.

Only a few counts were recorded for this clone. The V call is TRBV29-1, the J call TRBJ1-4; D call uncertain. V dropped 3 bases and J dropped 8 bases, with 10 bases sitting between them. Germline-derived CDR1 and CDR2 are SQVTM and ANQGSEA. This CDR3 comprises 12 residues. The CDR3 DNA reads TGCAGCGTTGATCACGGAGCCGAAAAACTGTTTTTT. This codes for CSVDHGAEKLFF.

V and J are TRBV25-1 and TRBJ1-4, with D uncertain. The germline V and J ends were trimmed by 5 bases and 7 bases, with 14 bases remaining between them. This CDR3 contains 14 residues. Germline V lookup: CDR1 MGHDK, CDR2 SYGVNS. The DNA for the CDR3 is TGTGCCAGCAGTCCCGTGGTATCTACTGAAAAACTGTTTTTT. Encoded protein: CASSPVVSTEKLFF. The whole variable domain, remainder taken from reference TRBV25-1 and TRBJ1-4, is EADIYQTPRYLVIGTGKKITLECSQTMGHDKMYWYQQDPGMELHLIHYSYGVNSTEKGDLSSESTVSRIRTEHFPLTLESARPSHTSQYLCASSPVVSTEKLFFGSGTQLSVL.

The rearrangement uses TRBV10-3 and TRBJ1-1; 8 nucleotides agree with TRBD1. Trimming removed 6 bases from V and 0 bases from J; junction bases left unmatched: 6. The germline V gene has CDR1 ENHRY and CDR2 SYGVKD. The CDR3 covers 15 residues. The CDR3, as DNA: TGTGCCATCAGAGACCAACAGGGGGTGAACACTGAAGCTTTCTTT. Translated, it gives CAIRDQQGVNTEAFF.